A single TCR beta chain is shown here with its context. Generated by immunoSEQ multiplex PCR, the TCRdb table keeps only in-frame clones and is missing some. The table lists 56,000 or so clones, around 82% of them singletons. In germline, CDR1 is MGHRA, CDR2 YSYEKL. CDR3 size: 15 residues. The germline V and J ends were trimmed by 6 bases and 5 bases, with 18 bases remaining between them. This sample stems from a study of PD-1 blockade in mismatch repair-deficient tumors. Sequenced material: peripheral blood, taken 4 weeks after starting pembrolizumab. The TCR originated in an adult with mismatch repair-deficient cancer. V gene TRBV4-1 combines with J gene TRBJ2-3, with D tentatively TRBD1 or TRBD2 (5 bases each). This chain's CDR3 is CASRQAGASGDTQYF. CDR3 nucleotide sequence: TGCGCCAGCAGACAGGCGGGTGCCAGCGGAGATACGCAGTATTTT.